This T cell receptor (beta chain) was identified during a study of cytomegalovirus exposure and HLA in healthy donors. Study-wide context: Caucasian-associated ancestry cluster membership applied to about four fifths of under 450 genotyped donors. Study-level points and caveats: When analyzed later, a missense DCLRE1C variant was found to be linked to TCR beta V- and J-gene trimming. Later analysis found that TCR beta chains associated with HLA were more clonally expanded than other, equally common chains.

Amplification used 60 Vbeta primers and 13 Jbeta primers. In the original processing: Later analysis identified 88 million or so unique TCR beta chains, about 10 million shared. Only in-frame clones appear in the TCRdb table, and some are missing; sequencing was by immunoSEQ multiplex PCR. Clone size and V and J calls were adopted from that table, with D and trimming inferred from the DNA. This sample carries about 70,000 clones, 70% to 75% of them seen once, and the ten largest clones take roughly 11%. With regard to this clone: Its specificity is unknown.

This CDR3 region has 16 residues. Trimming cost V 2 bases and J 0 bases, with 12 bases left between them. The germline gives CDR1 SGHRS, CDR2 YFSETQ. V gene TRBV5-1 combines with J gene TRBJ2-1; perhaps TRBD2 as D (5 bases). Sequenced sample: PBMCs. The receptor comes from a human donor in good health. CDR3 protein: CASSFDGKSSYNEQFF. The CDR3, as DNA: TGCGCCAGCAGCTTCGACGGGAAGAGCTCCTACAATGAGCAGTTCTTC.